The 28 T cell receptor beta chains below all came from one sample that was sequenced in a study of CD8 T cells in Susac syndrome. RNA amounts of roughly 0.45 to 1 ug underwent reverse transcription with random hexamers. TCRdb fed the immunoSEQ multiplex PCR reads into MiXCR, producing one record per CDR3 protein. The sample has under 200,000 distinct CDR3 sequences; approximately 93% are singletons. The sequenced sample consisted of CD4+ T cells from PBMCs. The receptor set was obtained from a human donor in good health.

The rearrangement uses TRBV4-3 and TRBJ2-3; perhaps TRBD1 as D (5 bases). Germline assignment: CDR1 LGHNA and CDR2 YSLEER. V lost 1 base to trimming and J lost 6 bases, with 8 bases between them. The CDR3 is 13 amino acids. As DNA, the CDR3 is TGCGCCAGCAGCCAAGGGGGCTTTGATACGCAGTATTTT. Translating it yields CASSQGGFDTQYF.

Here the CDR3 reads CASKITANRDEQYF. The CDR3 region has the DNA TGCGCCAGCAAAATCACAGCTAACAGGGACGAGCAGTACTTC. J is TRBJ2-7 and V is TRBV5-1; D possibly corresponds to TRBD1 (6 bases). The CDR3 consists of 14 residues. V lost 6 bases and J 5 bases, leaving 18 bases between the germline ends. Germline V gives CDR1 SGHRS, CDR2 YFSETQ.

Here the CDR3 DNA reads TGTGCCACCAGTGTAGCGGGGGCTGGCAATGAGCAGTTCTTC. Translation: CATSVAGAGNEQFF. The chain has TRBV24-1 and TRBJ2-1; 9 bases align to TRBD2. Losses at the gene ends were 5 bases for V and 6 bases for J; bases not matched to a gene: 4. Looked up from germline, CDR1 is KGHDR and CDR2 is SFDVKD. The CDR3 contains 14 residues.

This chain links TRBV11-1 with TRBJ2-5; D is possibly TRBD1 or TRBD2 (5 bases each). CDR3 length: 16 amino acids. CDR1 SGHAT and CDR2 FQDESV come from the germline V gene (reference sequence). The germline V and J ends were trimmed by 2 bases and 1 base, with 14 bases remaining between them. The CDR3 sequence is CASSLYGGSGQETQYF. As DNA, the CDR3 is TGTGCCAGCAGCTTATATGGGGGTTCGGGCCAAGAGACCCAGTACTTC.

The CDR3 protein is CAISDSLSGNTIYF. In DNA, the CDR3 is TGTGCCATCAGTGATTCACTTTCTGGAAACACCATATATTTT. The chain recombines TRBV10-3 with TRBJ1-3; D unclear. Trimming removed 3 bases from V and 1 base from J, with 7 bases in between. This CDR3 is built from 14 residues. Germline CDR1 and CDR2: ENHRY and SYGVKD.

The chain uses TRBV9 and TRBJ1-5; D gene unclear. V lost 4 bases, J lost 2 bases, and 13 bases lay in between. This CDR3 spans 15 amino acids. The germline gives CDR1 SGDLS, CDR2 YYNGEE. CDR3 sequence: CASSPASHGNQPQHF. As DNA, the CDR3 is TGTGCCAGCAGCCCCGCGTCTCACGGCAATCAGCCCCAGCATTTT.

This chain connects TRBV7-2 to TRBJ2-3, with no clear D. Germline CDR1 reads SGHTA; CDR2 reads FQGNSA. Trimming took off 7 bases at V and 2 bases at J, with 16 bases between the two ends. The CDR3 sequence is 15 residues long. The DNA of the CDR3 is TGTGCCAGCATCTCTTACCCCCTTGTCACAGATACGCAGTATTTT. Protein sequence: CASISYPLVTDTQYF. The full variable domain, with the rest looked up from reference TRBV7-2 and TRBJ2-3, is GAGVSQSPSNKVTEKGKDVELRCDPISGHTALYWYRQSLGQGLEFLIYFQGNSAPDKSGLPSDRFSAERTGGSVSTLTIQRTQQEDSAVYLCASISYPLVTDTQYFGPGTRLTVL.

The chain joins TRBV4-1 to TRBJ1-1; D is possibly TRBD1 (6 bases). The ends were cut back, 4 bases at V and 1 base at J, with 13 bases in the middle. Germline CDR1 is MGHRA and CDR2 is YSYEKL. The CDR3 loop spans 15 amino acids. The CDR3 DNA reads as TGCGCCAGCAGCCCGGGGGACACCCCGAACACTGAAGCTTTCTTT. Residues: CASSPGDTPNTEAFF.

The chain combines TRBV6-1 with TRBJ2-5, with 9 bases lining up with TRBD2. The CDR3 covers 17 residues. Germline CDR1 is MNHNS and CDR2 is SASEGT. Germline trimming cut 7 bases from V and 4 bases from J; bases unmatched to any gene: 16. The CDR3 DNA reads TGTGCCAGCACCACCTTAAGCGGGGGGATAGTTGGAGAGACCCAGTACTTC. Translated, it gives CASTTLSGGIVGETQYF.

This chain joins TRBV12-3 or TRBV12-4 and TRBJ1-1, with TRBD1 matching over 7 bases. The ends lost 6 bases at V and 1 base at J; junction bases unmatched: 8. This CDR3 contains 15 residues. The CDR3 spells CASRGRQGGNTEAFF. CDR3 sequence (DNA): TGTGCCAGCAGGGGTCGACAGGGAGGGAACACTGAAGCTTTCTTT.

The rearrangement uses TRBV7-2 and TRBJ1-1, with D possibly being TRBD1 (5 bases). The V gene lost 0 bases and the J gene lost 6 bases, with 11 bases spanning the gap. CDR1 is SGHTA and CDR2 is FQGNSA in the germline V gene. CDR3 length: 14 amino acids. Here the CDR3 reads CASSLAAGVSEAFF. The CDR3, as DNA: TGTGCCAGCAGCTTAGCGGCGGGGGTATCTGAAGCTTTCTTT.

This clonotype showed up just once. The gene calls are TRBV4-3 and TRBJ1-4, with 8 bases fitting TRBD1. The CDR3 length is 15 residues. Trimming took 3 bases from V and 8 from J; bases not matched to a gene: 8. CDR1 is LGHNA, CDR2 YSLEER, per germline. CDR3 sequence: CASSQYSGTGEKLFF. The DNA of the CDR3 is TGCGCCAGCAGCCAGTATTCCGGGACAGGCGAAAAACTGTTTTTT.

V usage is TRBV6-1 and J usage is TRBJ2-6; D perhaps matches TRBD1 (7 bases). V was cut by 8 bases and J by 0 bases, with 17 bases left in between. The germline gives CDR1 MNHNS, CDR2 SASEGT. The CDR3 sequence is 17 residues long. This CDR3 reads CASSEGAQLSGANVLTF. As DNA, the CDR3 is TGTGCCAGCTCGGAGGGGGCGCAACTCTCTGGGGCCAACGTCCTGACTTTC.

The gene calls are TRBV2 and TRBJ1-4; 7 bases align to TRBD1. The CDR3 runs 14 residues. CDR1 is SNHLY and CDR2 is FYNNEI in the germline V gene. After removal of 7 bases from V and 3 bases from J, the junction contained 5 bases not matched to a gene. The CDR3 DNA reads as TGTGCCAGCAAACGCGGGACAGCTAATGAAAAACTGTTTTTT. Residues: CASKRGTANEKLFF.

In its sample, this clonotype was seen a few times. The chain uses TRBV5-1 and TRBJ2-5, with 9 nucleotides matching TRBD1. The germline CDR1 and CDR2 sequences are SGHRS and YFSETQ. The J segment lost 4 bases and the V segment lost 0 bases, leaving 4 bases of the junction unmatched. This CDR3 contains 15 residues. The CDR3 DNA reads as TGCGCCAGCAGCTTGGGAACAGGGGGCGGAGAGACCCAGTACTTC. Protein sequence: CASSLGTGGGETQYF.

Concerning this clonotype itself: This sequence may be a read error, since a much larger clone differs from it by one base. The V gene is TRBV5-4, the J gene TRBJ2-3; D gene uncertain. Trimming left V 3 bases short and J 4 bases short, with 3 bases between. CDR3 length equals 11 residues. CDR1 is SGHNT, CDR2 YYREEE, per germline (reference sequence). The DNA for the CDR3 is TGTGCCAGCAGCTGGGCAGATACGCAGTATTTT. This gives the protein CASSWADTQYF.

The V and J genes are TRBV19 and TRBJ2-3, with 7 positions matching TRBD2. The CDR3 is made up of 14 amino acids. Germline CDR1 and CDR2: LNHDA and SQIVND (reference sequence). The junction had 4 bases not matched to a gene; V was cut back by 3 bases and J by 4 bases. CDR3: CASSIAGVADTQYF. CDR3 in DNA: TGTGCCAGTAGTATTGCGGGGGTAGCAGATACGCAGTATTTT. Looking up the rest from reference TRBV19 and TRBJ2-3 gives the full variable domain: DGGITQSPKYLFRKEGQNVTLSCEQNLNHDAMYWYRQDPGQGLRLIYYSQIVNDFQKGDIAEGYSVSREKKESFPLTVTSAQKNPTAFYLCASSIAGVADTQYFGPGTRLTVL.

The CDR3 reads CASSYLQLVTEQFF. CDR3 bases: TGTGCCAGCAGTTACCTTCAACTCGTAACTGAGCAGTTCTTC. The chain uses TRBV6-2 or TRBV6-3 and TRBJ2-1; D unresolved. Germline CDR1 MNHEY, CDR2 SVGEGT. CDR3 length equals 14 residues. The germline V and J ends were trimmed by 2 bases and 9 bases, with 14 bases remaining between them.

A note on this clonotype: Sequence at one end of the junction differs from germline and may be a read error. The V and J genes are TRBV4-2 and TRBJ2-5, with D possibly TRBD2 on 6 matching bases. Germline lookup yields CDR1 LGHNA and CDR2 YNFKEQ. The CDR3 contains 14 residues. Here the CDR3 DNA reads TGTGCCAGCAGCCAAGGGCAAGTCGGGACTCCCCACTACTTC. Residues: CASSQGQVGTPHYF.

This sequence joins TRBV6-1 and TRBJ1-1, with unresolved D. The ends were cut back, 3 bases at V and 8 bases at J, with 13 bases in the middle. Germline CDR1 MNHNS, CDR2 SASEGT. The CDR3 runs 13 residues. CDR3 in DNA: TGTGCCAGCAGTGACTATACTGGTGCGGAAGCTTTCTTT. It codes for CASSDYTGAEAFF.

This chain connects TRBV7-2 to TRBJ2-1; D is uncertain. CDR1 is SGHTA and CDR2 is FQGNSA in the germline V gene. The CDR3 is made up of 14 amino acids. Trimming removed 1 base at V and 7 bases at J, with 11 bases between. CDR3: CASSLGWSGNEQFF. Here the CDR3 DNA reads TGTGCCAGCAGCTTAGGATGGAGTGGGAATGAGCAGTTCTTC.

The chain has TRBV13 and TRBJ2-2; possibly TRBD1 for D (5 bases). The CDR3 has 14 residues. Trimming removed 4 bases at V and 5 bases at J, with 11 bases between. Germline V gives CDR1 PRHDT, CDR2 FYEKMQ (reference sequence). The CDR3: CASSSRAGTGELFF. The DNA for the CDR3 is TGTGCCAGCAGCTCAAGGGCAGGGACCGGGGAGCTGTTTTTT.

V is TRBV29-1 and J is TRBJ1-3; a weak D match, TRBD1 (5 bases). This CDR3 has 15 amino acids. The ends were cut back, 4 bases at V and 0 bases at J, with 13 bases in the middle. Germline-derived CDR1 and CDR2 are SQVTM and ANQGSEA. The CDR3 sequence: CSVGHRSFSGNTIYF. CDR3 DNA sequence: TGCAGCGTTGGTCACAGGTCCTTCTCTGGAAACACCATATATTTT. Full variable domain (rest looked up from reference TRBV29-1 and TRBJ1-3): SAVISQKPSRDICQRGTSLTIQCQVDSQVTMMFWYRQQPGQSLTLIATANQGSEATYESGFVIDKFPISRPNLTFSTLTVSNMSPEDSSIYLCSVGHRSFSGNTIYFGEGSWLTVV.

The genes are TRBV20-1 and TRBJ2-1, with no clear D. The V gene's germline CDR1 is DFQATT and CDR2 SNEGSKA (reference sequence). Between the trimmed V and J ends, which lost 0 bases and 0 bases, there was a span of 12 bases. This CDR3 spans 16 amino acids. As DNA, the CDR3 is TGCAGTGCTAGAGATCTCCCCCCGGCCTCCTACAATGAGCAGTTCTTC. Amino acid sequence: CSARDLPPASYNEQFF.

This chain uses TRBV11-2 with TRBJ2-3, with 11 positions matching TRBD2. The germline V gene has CDR1 SGHAT and CDR2 FQNNGV. The CDR3 totals 22 residues. V trimming: 5 bases; J trimming: 2 bases; junction bases outside the gene matches: 24. CDR3 in amino acids: CASSPPWLAGGSNLKPTDTQYF. The CDR3 nucleotides are TGTGCCAGCAGCCCGCCATGGCTAGCGGGGGGCTCTAATCTCAAACCCACAGATACGCAGTATTTT.

The CDR3 nucleotides are TGTGCCAGCAGCTCCCGGGACAGCTATAATTCACCCCTCCACTTT. This sequence encodes CASSSRDSYNSPLHF. The rearrangement links TRBV7-9 to TRBJ1-6, with 7 bases matching TRBD1. This CDR3 contains 15 residues. The trim removed 4 bases at V and 3 bases at J, leaving 3 bases unmatched. Germline CDR1 reads SEHNR; CDR2 reads FQNEAQ (reference sequence).

This rearrangement joins TRBV5-1 to TRBJ2-7; D is perhaps TRBD1 or TRBD2 (5 bases each). CDR3 size: 15 residues. Trimming left V 3 bases short and J 2 bases short, with 15 bases between. Per the germline V gene, CDR1 is SGHRS and CDR2 is YFSETQ. This chain's CDR3 is CASSSRDGRTYEQYF. In nucleotides, the CDR3 is TGCGCCAGCAGCTCCCGGGACGGAAGAACCTACGAGCAGTACTTC.

As to this clonotype: An end of the junction differs from the germline gene, which may be a read error. The chain links TRBV7-3 to TRBJ2-5; maybe TRBD2 (6 bases). CDR1 is SGHTA and CDR2 is FQGTGA in the germline V gene. CDR3 length: 13 amino acids. The CDR3 coding sequence is TGTGCCAGCAGCTTAGGAGGGCAAGCGACCCAGTACTTC. Translated: CASSLGGQATQYF.